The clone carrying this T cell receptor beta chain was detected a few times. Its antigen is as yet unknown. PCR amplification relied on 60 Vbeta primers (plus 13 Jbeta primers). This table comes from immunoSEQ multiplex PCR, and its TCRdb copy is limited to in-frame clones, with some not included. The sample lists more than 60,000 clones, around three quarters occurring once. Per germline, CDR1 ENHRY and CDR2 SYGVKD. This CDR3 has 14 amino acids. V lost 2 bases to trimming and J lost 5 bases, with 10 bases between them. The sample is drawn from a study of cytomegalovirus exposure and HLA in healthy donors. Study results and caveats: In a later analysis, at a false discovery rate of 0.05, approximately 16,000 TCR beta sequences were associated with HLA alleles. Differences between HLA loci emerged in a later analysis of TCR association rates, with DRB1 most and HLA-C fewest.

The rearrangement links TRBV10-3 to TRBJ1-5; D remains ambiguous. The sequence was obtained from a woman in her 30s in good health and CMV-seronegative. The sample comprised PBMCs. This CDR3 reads CAISEGNGDQPQHF. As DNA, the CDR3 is TGTGCCATCAGTGAGGGGAACGGGGATCAGCCCCAGCATTTT.